A few counts support the clone carrying this T cell receptor (beta chain). No antigen is known for it. The sample comes from a study of glioma-infiltrating T cells. Study-wide context: Dexamethasone exposure before glioma surgery was limited to six or fewer days. Study conclusions and caveats: Shared blood CDR3 signature motifs marked patients with low tissue-blood divergence. Gliomas, especially low-grade, showed above-expected tissue-blood divergence; non-neoplastic patients showed below.

The CDR3 runs 17 residues. Per germline, CDR1 LGHNA and CDR2 YNFKEQ. V lost 6 bases to trimming and J lost 0 bases, with 18 bases between them. TCR alpha and beta CDR3 regions were amplified from RNA using iRepertoire nested multiplex PCR. TCRdb re-called the multiplex PCR reads with MiXCR, one entry per CDR3 protein. The sample lists about 400,000 distinct CDR3 sequences; 41% were seen once. This clonotype originated in a human donor with low-grade glioma or glioblastoma, undergoing nonglioma brain surgery, or in good health (not recorded which). The rearrangement links TRBV4-2 to TRBJ2-1, with D perhaps TRBD2 (6 bases). Sequenced: glioma tissue, nonneoplastic brain tissue, or PBMCs (not recorded which). This chain's CDR3 is CASSRPSATDSYNEQFF. DNA of the CDR3: TGTGCCAGCAGTCGTCCTAGCGCCACCGACTCCTACAATGAGCAGTTCTTC.